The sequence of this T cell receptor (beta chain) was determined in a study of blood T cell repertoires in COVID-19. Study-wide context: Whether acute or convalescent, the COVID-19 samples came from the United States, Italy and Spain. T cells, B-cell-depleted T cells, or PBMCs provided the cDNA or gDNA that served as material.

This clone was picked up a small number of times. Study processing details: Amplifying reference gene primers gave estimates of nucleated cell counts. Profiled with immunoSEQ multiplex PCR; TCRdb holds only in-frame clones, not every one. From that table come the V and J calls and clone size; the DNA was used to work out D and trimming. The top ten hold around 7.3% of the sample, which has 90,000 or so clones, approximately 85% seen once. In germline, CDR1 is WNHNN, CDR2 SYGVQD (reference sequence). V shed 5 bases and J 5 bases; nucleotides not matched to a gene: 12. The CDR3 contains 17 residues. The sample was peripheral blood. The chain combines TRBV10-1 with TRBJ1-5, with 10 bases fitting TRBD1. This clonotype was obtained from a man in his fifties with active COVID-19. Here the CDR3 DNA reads TGCGCCAGCAGTCCAAGCCGGACAGGGGGATTGGATCAGCCCCAGCATTTT. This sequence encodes CASSPSRTGGLDQPQHF.